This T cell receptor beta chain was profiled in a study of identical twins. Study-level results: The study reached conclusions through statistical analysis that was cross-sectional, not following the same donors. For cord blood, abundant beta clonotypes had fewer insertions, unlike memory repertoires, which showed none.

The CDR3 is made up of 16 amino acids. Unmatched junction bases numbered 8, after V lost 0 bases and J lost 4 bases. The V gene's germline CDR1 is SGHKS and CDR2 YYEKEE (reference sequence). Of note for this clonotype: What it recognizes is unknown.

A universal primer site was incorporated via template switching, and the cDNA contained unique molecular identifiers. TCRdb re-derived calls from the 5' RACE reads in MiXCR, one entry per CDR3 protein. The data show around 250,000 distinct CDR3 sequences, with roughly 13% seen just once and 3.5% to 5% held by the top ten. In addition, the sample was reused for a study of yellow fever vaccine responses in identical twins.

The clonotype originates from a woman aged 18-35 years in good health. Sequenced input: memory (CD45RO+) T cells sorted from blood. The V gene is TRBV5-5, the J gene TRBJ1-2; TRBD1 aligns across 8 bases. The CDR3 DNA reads TGTGCCAGCAGCTTGGGATTTGGACAGGGACGCTATGGCTACACCTTC. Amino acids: CASSLGFGQGRYGYTF.